Each of the 12 T cell receptor beta chains below was sequenced from the same sample in a study of blood T cells in healthy people across ages. With a J-beta primer mix and a sample-barcoded 5' primer, a second PCR ran about 7 to 12 cycles. TCRdb ran MiXCR on the 5' RACE reads and lists one entry per CDR3 protein. This sample carries about 1.8 million distinct CDR3 sequences, roughly 49% of them seen once, and the ten largest clones take less than 2.5%. The sample was blood. These TCRs come from a woman between 35 and 50 years old in good health.

V usage is TRBV20-1 and J usage is TRBJ2-3, with 10 bases aligning to TRBD2. Germline CDR1 and CDR2: DFQATT and SNEGSKA (reference sequence). The CDR3 is made up of 16 amino acids. Unmatched junction bases numbered 9, after V lost 1 base and J lost 5 bases. Here the CDR3 DNA reads TGCAGTGCTAGAGCTTCTACTAGCGGGGCTGGAGATACGCAGTATTTT. This encodes CSARASTSGAGDTQYF.

The genes are TRBV21-1 and TRBJ1-1; the D call TRBD1 from the table was never checked on the DNA. TRBV21-1 is given as a pseudogene. The CDR3 has 18 residues. CDR3 DNA sequence: TGTGCCAGCAGCCCCCGACAGGGGTTTTGGTTTGTGAGCACTGAAGCTTTCTTT. This codes for CASSPRQGFWFVSTEAFF.

This clonotype was counted only a few times. The chain uses TRBV7-2 and TRBJ2-7; 8 nucleotides line up with TRBD1. The CDR3 contains 15 residues. Germline V gene sequence: CDR1 SGHTA, CDR2 FQGNSA. V gave up 1 base and J gave up 2 bases; unmatched junction bases: 4. This chain's CDR3 is CASSLGDRNTYEQYF. The CDR3 nucleotides read TGTGCCAGCAGCTTAGGGGACAGGAATACCTACGAGCAGTACTTC.

The chain couples TRBV4-3 to TRBJ1-4, with TRBD1 matching over 12 bases. The CDR3 consists of 16 residues. With 4 bases clipped from V and 8 bases from J, the junction kept 8 bases outside the gene matches. CDR1 LGHNA and CDR2 YSLEER come from the germline V gene. The CDR3 DNA reads as TGCGCCAGCAGCCCCCGATCCGGGACAGGGGGCGAAAAACTGTTTTTT. Its protein product is CASSPRSGTGGEKLFF.

The rearrangement uses TRBV29-1 and TRBJ2-1; 7 nucleotides line up with TRBD1. The J call is doubtful: the DNA matches TRBJ2-7 better. CDR1 and CDR2 (germline): SQVTM, ANQGSEA. This CDR3 region has 15 residues. The CDR3 DNA follows: TGCAGCGTCCCCGGCAACAGGGGACCCTACAATGAGCAGTACTTC. Amino acid sequence: CSVPGNRGPYNEQYF.

The chain combines TRBV21-1 with TRBJ1-1; the table gives TRBD1 as D, unverified against the DNA. TRBV21-1 is labeled a pseudogene. The CDR3 contains 18 residues. The CDR3 spells CASSKADRRSRVNTEAFF. CDR3 nucleotide sequence: TGTGCCAGCAGCAAAGCGGACAGGCGGAGTAGGGTGAACACTGAAGCTTTCTTT.

There are a few counts of this clonotype. V gene TRBV29-1 combines with J gene TRBJ2-3; maybe TRBD2 (5 bases). Trimming left V 6 bases short and J 3 bases short, with 16 bases between. Germline loops: CDR1 SQVTM, CDR2 ANQGSEA. The CDR3 totals 14 residues. CDR3 amino acids: CSVPPGGWTDTQYF. The CDR3 nucleotides read TGCAGCGTCCCCCCCGGAGGTTGGACAGATACGCAGTATTTT.

This clonotype has a handful of counts. This rearrangement joins TRBV7-9 to TRBJ2-3; D unresolved. The CDR3 has 17 amino acids. Germline CDR1 is SEHNR and CDR2 is FQNEAQ (reference sequence). V was trimmed by 5 bases and J by 0 bases, leaving 18 bases between them. The CDR3 region is CASSRPMKTYSTDTQYF. Here the CDR3 DNA reads TGTGCCAGCAGCAGACCAATGAAGACCTATAGCACAGATACGCAGTATTTT.

CDR3 amino acids: CASSRTGQGNPYEQYF. CDR3 in DNA: TGTGCCAGCAGTAGGACGGGACAGGGAAACCCCTACGAGCAGTACTTC. The chain couples TRBV6-6 to TRBJ2-7; 9 bases map to TRBD1. V trimming: 5 bases; J trimming: 2 bases; junction bases outside the gene matches: 10. The CDR3 has 16 residues. Germline loops: CDR1 MNHNY, CDR2 SVGAGI (reference sequence).

This clonotype was recorded once. Here the CDR3 DNA reads TGCGCCAGCAGCGCCACCGGGACAGGGCCGACGAACACCGGGGAGCTGTTTTTT. It specifies CASSATGTGPTNTGELFF. The V call is TRBV5-1, the J call TRBJ2-2, with 9 bases fitting TRBD1. Germline values: CDR1 SGHRS, CDR2 YFSETQ. With 4 bases clipped from V and 0 bases from J, the junction kept 10 bases outside the gene matches. The length of the CDR3 is 18 residues.

The chain combines TRBV21-1 with TRBJ1-1; TRBD1 is taken as the D call from the table, unchecked against the DNA. TRBV21-1 is given as a pseudogene. CDR3 size: 17 residues. CDR3 nucleotide sequence: TGTGCCAGCAGCAAAGGGACAGGGGGCCAAGGGAACACTGAAGCTTTCTTT. Residues: CASSKGTGGQGNTEAFF.

A few counts support this clonotype. The gene calls are TRBV7-2 and TRBJ1-5, with D uncertain. With 1 base removed from V and 3 bases from J, the gap between germline ends came to 10 bases. The germline V gene encodes CDR1 SGHTA and CDR2 FQGNSA. CDR3 length equals 15 residues. The CDR3 is CASSLDAAYNQPQHF. The CDR3 coding sequence is TGTGCCAGCAGCTTAGACGCAGCCTACAATCAGCCCCAGCATTTT.